Listed below are T cell receptor beta chains from one sample, sequenced in a study of blood T cell repertoires in COVID-19. Sequenced by immunoSEQ multiplex PCR; TCRdb stores in-frame clones only, minus some. Of about 160,000 clones in the sample, about four fifths were seen once. Material: peripheral blood. The receptors stem from a woman aged 55-70 years with COVID-19, enrolled during active disease. CDR3s include the opening cysteine and the closing phenylalanine or tryptophan. D genes are given only for firm matches. Size values are once, few and many counts, or a class for expanded clones, and some rows have none.

j_call,v_call,d_call,clone_size,cdr3_aa,cdr3_nt
TRBJ2-4,TRBV14,TRBD2,once,CASSQSASGVIAKNIQYF,TGTGCCAGCAGCCAGTCGGCTAGCGGGGTTATAGCCAAAAACATTCAGTACTTC
TRBJ1-2,TRBV24-1,-,-,CATSAGTTNYGYTF,TGTGCCACCAGTGCGGGGACAACTAACTATGGCTACACCTTC
TRBJ1-6,TRBV5-8,-,-,CAIPEGGLDNSPLHF,TGTGCCATCCCGGAAGGAGGTCTCGATAATTCACCCCTCCACTTT
TRBJ1-1,TRBV5-1,TRBD1,-,CASSLRDRATEAFF,TGCGCCAGCAGCTTGAGGGACAGGGCCACTGAAGCTTTCTTT
TRBJ1-1,TRBV29-1,-,-,CSVEARLGGTEAFF,TGCAGCGTTGAAGCCCGATTGGGGGGCACTGAAGCTTTCTTT
TRBJ2-2,TRBV11-2,-,few,CASSLKGVDTGELFF,TGTGCCAGCAGCCTTAAGGGGGTGGACACCGGGGAGCTGTTTTTT
TRBJ1-5,TRBV10-2,-,-,CASSDPGDQPQHF,TGCGCCAGCAGTGACCCAGGGGATCAGCCCCAGCATTTT
TRBJ1-2,TRBV5-1,TRBD1,many,CASSLAGTGYGYTF,TGCGCCAGCAGCTTGGCCGGGACAGGGTACGGCTACACCTTC
TRBJ1-2,TRBV19,TRBD1,few,CASSPAGTDGYGYTF,TGTGCCAGTAGTCCCGCCGGGACAGACGGCTATGGCTACACCTTC
TRBJ1-1,TRBV2,TRBD1,-,CASSDFRQGGRQAFF,TGTGCCAGCAGTGATTTTAGACAGGGTGGGCGACAAGCTTTCTTT
TRBJ2-6,TRBV7-3,TRBD2,-,CASSPGLAGTILSGANVLTF,TGTGCCAGCAGCCCAGGACTAGCGGGTACTATACTCTCTGGGGCCAACGTCCTGACTTTC
TRBJ1-2,TRBV6-1,TRBD1,-,CASSEAGRDSYGYTF,TGTGCCAGCAGTGAAGCGGGACGGGACAGCTATGGCTACACCTTC
TRBJ2-5,TRBV3-1/TRBV3-2,-,once,CASPTRAQETQYF,TGTGCCAGCCCGACTAGAGCCCAAGAGACCCAGTACTTC
TRBJ2-7,TRBV10-3,TRBD1,-,CAIRQGDGGYEQYF,TGTGCCATCAGACAGGGGGATGGGGGGTACGAGCAGTACTTC
TRBJ1-2,TRBV18,-,once,CASSPAKGEANYGYTF,TGTGCCAGCTCACCAGCGAAAGGGGAAGCTAACTATGGCTACACCTTC
TRBJ1-6,TRBV10-3,-,-,CASQGQPNSPLHF,TGTGCCAGTCAAGGACAGCCGAATTCACCCCTCCACTTT
TRBJ2-5,TRBV13,-,-,CASSLAGGRETQYF,TGTGCCAGCAGCTTAGCAGGAGGTAGAGAGACCCAGTACTTC
TRBJ2-1,TRBV3-1/TRBV3-2,TRBD1,-,CASKPSGGNEQFF,TGTGCCAGCAAGCCCTCAGGGGGCAATGAGCAGTTCTTC
TRBJ1-3,TRBV10-3,TRBD1,-,CAIMRRQGFSGNTIYF,TGTGCCATCATGAGAAGACAGGGATTCTCTGGAAACACCATATATTTT
TRBJ2-5,TRBV7-8,-,once,CASSFIRGNQETQYF,TGTGCCAGCAGCTTCATACGCGGAAATCAAGAGACCCAGTACTTC
TRBJ1-5,TRBV19,TRBD1,-,CASSGQVSNQPQHF,TGTGCCAGTTCGGGACAGGTGAGCAATCAGCCCCAGCATTTT
TRBJ2-5,TRBV19,TRBD2,-,CASSADSGGEETQYF,TGTGCCAGTAGTGCGGATAGCGGGGGGGAAGAGACCCAGTACTTC
TRBJ2-5,TRBV3-1/TRBV3-2,TRBD1,-,CASSQGDRGVRGTQYF,TGTGCCAGCAGCCAAGGGGACAGGGGGGTCCGGGGGACCCAGTACTTC
TRBJ2-1,TRBV11-3,-,-,CASSRGQSEYNEQFF,TGTGCCAGCAGCCGAGGCCAGTCGGAGTACAATGAGCAGTTCTTC
TRBJ2-7,TRBV18,TRBD1,-,CASSDSGTGGSEQYF,TGTGCCAGCTCCGACTCGGGGACAGGGGGGTCCGAGCAGTACTTC
TRBJ1-1,TRBV7-9,-,-,CASSLQGTTEAFF,TGTGCCAGCAGCCTCCAGGGGACCACTGAAGCTTTCTTT
TRBJ1-1,TRBV11-3,TRBD1,once,CASSLPGQDNTEAFF,TGTGCCAGCAGCTTACCCGGACAGGACAACACTGAAGCTTTCTTT
TRBJ2-7,TRBV6-2/TRBV6-3,-,-,CASSYSRSSYEQYF,TGTGCCAGCAGTTACTCGAGGTCCTCGTACGAGCAGTACTTC
TRBJ1-5,TRBV12-3/TRBV12-4,TRBD1,-,CASRTGGNQPQHF,TGTGCCAGCAGGACAGGGGGTAATCAGCCCCAGCATTTT
TRBJ1-4,TRBV6-1,-,-,CASSEDRFPEKLFF,TGTGCCAGCAGTGAAGACAGGTTTCCAGAAAAACTGTTTTTT
TRBJ1-2,TRBV6-1,TRBD1,few,CASSEGTGRYGYTF,TGTGCCAGCAGTGAAGGGACAGGGCGCTATGGCTACACCTTC
TRBJ1-1,TRBV6-1,TRBD1,-,CASSEIRGWTEAFF,TGTGCCAGCAGTGAAATCAGGGGGTGGACTGAAGCTTTCTTT
TRBJ1-2,TRBV19,-,-,CASTDGANYGYTF,TGTGCCAGCACCGACGGAGCTAACTATGGCTACACCTTC
TRBJ2-3,TRBV6-6,-,-,CASTAEADTQYF,TGTGCCAGCACCGCGGAAGCAGATACGCAGTATTTT
TRBJ2-3,TRBV19,-,-,CASSILGGFADTQYF,TGTGCCAGTAGTATATTAGGAGGCTTCGCAGATACGCAGTATTTT
TRBJ1-1,TRBV6-6,-,once,CASSYSGTYTEAFF,TGTGCCAGCAGTTACTCGGGCACCTACACTGAAGCTTTCTTT
TRBJ2-3,TRBV9,TRBD2,-,CASSAFGAGSTDTQYF,TGTGCCAGCAGCGCCTTTGGAGCGGGGTCCACAGATACGCAGTATTTT
TRBJ2-2,TRBV2,TRBD1,-,CASIWNRGTGELFF,TGTGCCAGCATATGGAACAGGGGGACCGGGGAGCTGTTTTTT
TRBJ1-1,TRBV13,-,-,CASSLESGLQYSEAFF,TGTGCCAGCAGCTTAGAGAGTGGGCTACAATATTCTGAAGCTTTCTTT
TRBJ1-2,TRBV19,TRBD1,-,CASSRTGGRIDYGYTF,TGTGCCAGTAGCCGGACAGGGGGCAGGATAGACTATGGCTACACCTTC
TRBJ2-1,TRBV12-1,-,-,CASSRDYNEQFF,TGTGCCAGCAGCCGGGACTACAATGAGCAGTTCTTC
TRBJ2-5,TRBV5-1,-,-,CASSAGRALQETQYF,TGCGCCAGCAGCGCCGGGCGGGCATTACAAGAGACCCAGTACTTC
TRBJ2-3,TRBV18,TRBD1,-,CASSPGTGERDTQYF,TGTGCCAGCTCACCGGGGACAGGGGAAAGGGATACGCAGTATTTT
TRBJ1-2,TRBV3-1/TRBV3-2,-,-,CASSPGYGGPYTF,TGTGCCAGCAGCCCTGGCTACGGGGGACCGTACACCTTC
TRBJ2-6,TRBV7-9,-,-,CASSLPRASGANVLTF,TGTGCCAGCAGCTTACCCAGGGCCTCTGGGGCCAACGTCCTGACTTTC
TRBJ1-6,TRBV28,-,-,CASTHPVTNSPLHF,TGTGCCAGCACCCATCCGGTCACCAATTCACCCCTCCACTTT
TRBJ2-1,TRBV7-2,TRBD2,-,CASSLTSGRNEQFF,TGTGCCAGCAGCTTAACTAGCGGGAGAAATGAGCAGTTCTTC
TRBJ2-5,TRBV6-6,TRBD2,-,CASRLGLAGQETQYF,TGTGCCAGCAGATTGGGACTAGCGGGACAAGAGACCCAGTACTTC
TRBJ2-1,TRBV18,-,-,CASSPPTGYNEQFF,TGTGCCAGCTCACCACCTACCGGCTACAATGAGCAGTTCTTC
TRBJ1-1,TRBV11-2,-,-,CASSLVGGNTEAFF,TGTGCCAGCAGCTTAGTTGGAGGGAACACTGAAGCTTTCTTT